The 7 T cell receptor beta chains below all came from one sample that was sequenced in a study of blood T cell repertoires in COVID-19. Libraries were prepared by immunoSEQ multiplex PCR; TCRdb keeps only in-frame clonotypes and omits some of them. The table records 80,000 to 95,000 clones, about 84% of them present only once. The sample taken for sequencing was peripheral blood. The source is an elderly man with active or convalescent COVID-19.

There are a few counts of this clone. This rearrangement joins TRBV3-1 (or the pseudogene TRBV3-2) to TRBJ1-2, with D uncertain. From germline, CDR1 is LGHDT and CDR2 YNNKEL (reference sequence). CDR3 length equals 13 residues. Trimming shortened V by 1 base and J by 8 bases, and 11 bases separated the two germline ends. The CDR3 nucleotides read TGTGCCAGCAGCCAAGTAATCGGTATCGGCTACACCTTC. It is translated as CASSQVIGIGYTF.

The genes are TRBV2 and TRBJ1-1, with 7 positions matching TRBD1. This CDR3 contains 13 residues. The germline V gene has CDR1 SNHLY and CDR2 FYNNEI. V trimming: 7 bases; J trimming: 5 bases; junction bases outside the gene matches: 7. CDR3 nucleotide sequence: TGTGCCAGCAAAAGACAGGGAAGAACTGAAGCTTTCTTT. As protein: CASKRQGRTEAFF.

This clone was seen just once. V and J are TRBV5-1 and TRBJ2-1, with TRBD2 matching over 9 bases. This CDR3 has 16 amino acids. The V gene's germline CDR1 is SGHRS and CDR2 YFSETQ. V shed 0 bases and J 7 bases; nucleotides not matched to a gene: 8. CDR3 DNA sequence: TGCGCCAGCAGCTTGGCCATAGCGGGGGCCTGGAATGAGCAGTTCTTC. Translated: CASSLAIAGAWNEQFF. Based on the CDR3 plus reference TRBV5-1 and TRBJ2-1, the full variable domain is KAGVTQTPRYLIKTRGQQVTLSCSPISGHRSVSWYQQTPGQGLQFLFEYFSETQRNKGNFPGRFSGRQFSNSRSEMNVSTLELGDSALYLCASSLAIAGAWNEQFFGPGTRLTVL.

The V gene is TRBV9, the J gene TRBJ2-7; 8 bases map to TRBD1. The CDR3 loop spans 13 amino acids. V was pared by 4 bases and J by 4 bases, with 4 bases of the junction left unmatched. Germline CDR1 SGDLS, CDR2 YYNGEE. The CDR3 nucleotides read TGTGCCAGCAGCAGGGGGGACAGGTACGAGCAGTACTTC. It codes for CASSRGDRYEQYF.

The rearrangement links TRBV7-2 to TRBJ2-3; 9 bases map to TRBD1. This CDR3 contains 16 residues. The V gene's germline CDR1 is SGHTA and CDR2 FQGNSA. Germline trimming cut 3 bases from V and 4 bases from J; bases unmatched to any gene: 8. The CDR3 here is CASSFRQGGSADTQYF. Written as DNA, the CDR3 is TGTGCCAGCAGCTTCAGACAGGGGGGATCAGCAGATACGCAGTATTTT. Full variable domain (remainder filled in from reference TRBV7-2 and TRBJ2-3): GAGVSQSPSNKVTEKGKDVELRCDPISGHTALYWYRQSLGQGLEFLIYFQGNSAPDKSGLPSDRFSAERTGGSVSTLTIQRTQQEDSAVYLCASSFRQGGSADTQYFGPGTRLTVL.

The chain recombines TRBV2 with TRBJ1-2; the match to TRBD1 covers 12 bases. V was pared by 7 bases and J by 6 bases, with 3 bases of the junction left unmatched. This CDR3 is built from 13 residues. The germline gives CDR1 SNHLY, CDR2 FYNNEI. As DNA, the CDR3 is TGTGCCAGCACGGGGACAGGGGGCAATGGCTACACCTTC. Translating it yields CASTGTGGNGYTF.

This chain links TRBV19 with TRBJ1-1, with a weak D call TRBD1 (6 bases). The CDR3 is 13 residues long. Germline values: CDR1 LNHDA, CDR2 SQIVND (reference sequence). V was clipped by 6 bases and J by 1 base, with 9 bases between them. CDR3 sequence reads: CASRPQGNTEAFF. The CDR3, as DNA: TGTGCCAGTAGGCCACAGGGGAACACTGAAGCTTTCTTT.